Detailed here is one TCR beta chain. The antigen is not known. It was with unique molecular identifiers that the TCRbeta library was prepared. TCRdb recomputed calls from the PCR reads with MiXCR, one row per CDR3 protein. The sample includes tens of thousands of distinct CDR3 sequences, approximately 18% of them seen just once. These data are taken from a study of T-cell reconstitution after alpha-beta-depleted transplantation in children. Whole-study findings and limits: At day 60, the high TCRbeta diversity found in some patients originated from recipient T cells and thymic progenitors that had survived. Alpha-beta T cells about two months after transplant reportedly derived from several hundred expanded graft clones.

The germline CDR1 and CDR2 sequences are LNHNV and YYDKDF (reference sequence). The germline V and J ends were trimmed by 1 base and 9 bases, with 13 bases remaining between them. This CDR3 is built from 14 residues. The sequence derives from a male patient under 10 years old who had a stem cell transplant for acute lymphoblastic leukemia, so the T cells may come from the graft donor. This material consisted of PBMCs, mostly from graft donor cells, taken 360 days after TCRalphabeta/CD19-depleted stem cell transplant. V and J are TRBV15 and TRBJ2-1; either TRBD1 or TRBD2 may supply D (5 bases each). Written as DNA, the CDR3 is TGTGCCACCAGCAGAGGACTTGGGACCCTTGAGCAGTTCTTC. Translation: CATSRGLGTLEQFF.